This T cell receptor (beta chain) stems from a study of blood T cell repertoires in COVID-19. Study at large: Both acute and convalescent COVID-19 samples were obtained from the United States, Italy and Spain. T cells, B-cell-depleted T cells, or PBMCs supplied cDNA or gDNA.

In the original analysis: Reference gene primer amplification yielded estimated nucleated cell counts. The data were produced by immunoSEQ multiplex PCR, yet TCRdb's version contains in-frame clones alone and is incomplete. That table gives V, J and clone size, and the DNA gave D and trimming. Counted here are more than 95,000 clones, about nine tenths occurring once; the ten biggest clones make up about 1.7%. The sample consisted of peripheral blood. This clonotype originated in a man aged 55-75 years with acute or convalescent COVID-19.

The CDR3 protein is CASSTGNTIYF. In nucleotides, the CDR3 is TGTGCCAGTTCAACAGGAAACACCATATATTTT. This chain joins TRBV2 and TRBJ1-3; D is undetermined. Germline loops: CDR1 SNHLY, CDR2 FYNNEI. This CDR3 has 11 amino acids. V lost 9 bases and J lost 4, with 7 bases in between.